This TCR beta chain was identified during a study of T cells in tuberculosis. Indicated time point: new active TB diagnosis, blood taken before or within 7 days of starting treatment. Each clinical donor contributed on average around 100,000 T cells from unsorted cryopreserved PBMC. Measured with immunoSEQ multiplex PCR; TCRdb has only the in-frame clones, and not every one. Here the sample spans roughly 32,000 clones, 93% being singletons. This CDR3 has 12 residues. Trimming took 4 bases from V and 6 from J; bases not matched to a gene: 3. CDR1 is MNHEY and CDR2 is SMNVEV in the germline V gene (reference sequence).

Sequencing used PBMCs, obtained at tuberculosis diagnosis. This chain joins TRBV27 and TRBJ2-7; 7 positions agree with TRBD1. This receptor was taken from an adult with tuberculosis. CDR3 nucleotide sequence: TGTGCCAGCAGTTCACAGGGGCGCGAGCAGTACTTC. It translates to CASSSQGREQYF.